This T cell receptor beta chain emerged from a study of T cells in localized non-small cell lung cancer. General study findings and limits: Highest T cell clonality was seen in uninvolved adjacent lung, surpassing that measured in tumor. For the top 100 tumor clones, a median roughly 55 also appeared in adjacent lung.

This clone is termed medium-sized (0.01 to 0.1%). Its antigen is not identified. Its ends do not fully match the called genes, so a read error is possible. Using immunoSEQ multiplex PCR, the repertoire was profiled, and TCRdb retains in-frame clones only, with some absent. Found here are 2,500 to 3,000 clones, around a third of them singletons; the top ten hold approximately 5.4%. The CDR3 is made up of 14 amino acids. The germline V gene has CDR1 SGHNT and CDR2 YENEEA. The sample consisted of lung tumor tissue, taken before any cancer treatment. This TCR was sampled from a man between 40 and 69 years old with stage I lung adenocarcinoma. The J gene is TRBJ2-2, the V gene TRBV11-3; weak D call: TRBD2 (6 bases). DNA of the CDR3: TGTGCTAGCAGCTTAAGCGGGTCCACCGGGGAGCTGTTTTTT. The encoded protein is CASSLSGSTGELFF.